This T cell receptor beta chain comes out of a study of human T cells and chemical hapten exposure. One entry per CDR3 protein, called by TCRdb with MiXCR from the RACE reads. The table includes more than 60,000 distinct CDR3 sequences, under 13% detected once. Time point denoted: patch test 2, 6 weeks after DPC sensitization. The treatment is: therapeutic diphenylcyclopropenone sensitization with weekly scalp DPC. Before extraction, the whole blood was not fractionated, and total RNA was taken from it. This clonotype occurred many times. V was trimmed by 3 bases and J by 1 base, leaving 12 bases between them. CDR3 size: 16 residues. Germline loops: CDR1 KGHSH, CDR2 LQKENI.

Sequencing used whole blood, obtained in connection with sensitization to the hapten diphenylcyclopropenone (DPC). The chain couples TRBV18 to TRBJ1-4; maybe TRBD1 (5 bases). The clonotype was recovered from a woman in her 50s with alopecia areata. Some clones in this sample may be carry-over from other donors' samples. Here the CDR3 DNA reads TGTGCCAGCTCACCGCGGGACGTCGTAACTAATGAAAAACTGTTTTTT. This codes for CASSPRDVVTNEKLFF.